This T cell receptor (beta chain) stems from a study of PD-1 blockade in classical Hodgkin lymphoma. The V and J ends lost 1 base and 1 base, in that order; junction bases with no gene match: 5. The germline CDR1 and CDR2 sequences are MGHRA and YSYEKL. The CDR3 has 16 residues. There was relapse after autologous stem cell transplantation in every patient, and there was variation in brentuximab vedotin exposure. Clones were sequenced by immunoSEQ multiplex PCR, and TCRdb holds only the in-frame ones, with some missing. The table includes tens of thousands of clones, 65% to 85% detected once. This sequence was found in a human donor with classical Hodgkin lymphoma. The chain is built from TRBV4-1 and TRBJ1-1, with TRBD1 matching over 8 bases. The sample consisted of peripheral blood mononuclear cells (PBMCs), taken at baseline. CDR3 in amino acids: CASSQGAGTGNTEAFF. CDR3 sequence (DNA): TGCGCCAGCAGCCAAGGGGCGGGGACAGGGAACACTGAAGCTTTCTTT.